Reported below is one T cell receptor beta chain. The method was immunoSEQ multiplex PCR; TCRdb's version includes in-frame clones alone and lacks a portion of them. Altogether around 110,000 clones are present, around 92% being singletons, with the ten largest covering approximately 1.6%. The data were taken from a study of T cell changes during pregnancy in multiple sclerosis. The input for sequencing was peripheral blood, taken after pregnancy. This receptor was obtained from a female donor with multiple sclerosis, enrolled in a pregnancy study.

The CDR3 reads CASSVNTEAFF. The CDR3 region has the DNA TGTGCCAGCAGCGTGAACACTGAAGCTTTCTTT. The V call is TRBV28, the J call TRBJ1-1; D gene uncertain. The CDR3 length is 11 residues. V was trimmed by 6 bases and J by 0 bases, leaving 2 bases between them. The germline V gene encodes CDR1 MDHEN and CDR2 SYDVKM.